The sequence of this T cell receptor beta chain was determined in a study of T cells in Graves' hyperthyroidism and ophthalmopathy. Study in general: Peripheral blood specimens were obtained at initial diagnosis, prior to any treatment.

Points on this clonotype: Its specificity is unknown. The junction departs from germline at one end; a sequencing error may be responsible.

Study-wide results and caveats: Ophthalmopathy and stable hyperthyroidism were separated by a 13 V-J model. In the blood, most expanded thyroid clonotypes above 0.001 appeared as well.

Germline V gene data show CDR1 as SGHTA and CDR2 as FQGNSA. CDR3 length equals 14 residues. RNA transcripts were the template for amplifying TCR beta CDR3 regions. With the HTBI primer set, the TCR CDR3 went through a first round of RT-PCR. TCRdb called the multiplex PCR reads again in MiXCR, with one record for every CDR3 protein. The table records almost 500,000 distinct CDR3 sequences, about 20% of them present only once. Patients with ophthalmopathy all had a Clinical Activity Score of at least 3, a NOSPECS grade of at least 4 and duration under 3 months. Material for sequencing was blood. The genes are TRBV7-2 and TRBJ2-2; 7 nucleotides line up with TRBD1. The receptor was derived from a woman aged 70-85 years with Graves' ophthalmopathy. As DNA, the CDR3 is TGTGCCAGCAGCATAGCAGGGGGTAGGGGGGAGCTGTTTTTT. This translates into CASSIAGGRGELFF. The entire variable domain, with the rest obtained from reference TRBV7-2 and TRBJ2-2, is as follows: GAGVSQSPSNKVTEKGKDVELRCDPISGHTALYWYRQSLGQGLEFLIYFQGNSAPDKSGLPSDRFSAERTGGSVSTLTIQRTQQEDSAVYLCASSIAGGRGELFFGEGSRLTVL.